Listed below are T cell receptor beta chains from one sample, sequenced in a study of T cell repertoires in cytomegalovirus infection. TCRdb called the reads again in MiXCR, with one record for every CDR3 protein. The sample has more than 150,000 distinct CDR3 sequences; roughly 20% are singletons. The specimen was PBMCs. Receptors were obtained from a human donor in good health (CMV status not recorded). Some clones in this sample may be carry-over from other donors' samples. CDR3s include the opening cysteine and the closing phenylalanine or tryptophan. D genes are given only for firm matches. Clone size is not always given. Where it is, it says once, few, many or a class for expanded clones.

14	NA	many	TRBV7-2	TRBJ1-1	TGTGCCAGCAGCCTGAGGCGGAGGAACACTGAAGCTTTCTTT	CASSLRRRNTEAFF
17	NA	NA	TRBV6-2/TRBV6-3	TRBJ1-1	TGTGCCAGCAGTTACCCCCTGGGGGGGGCGGTTGGGACTGAAGCTTTCTTT	CASSYPLGGAVGTEAFF
14	NA	many	TRBV7-2	TRBJ2-6	TGTGCCAGCAGCCCCAACTCTGGGGCCAACGTCCTGACTTTC	CASSPNSGANVLTF
14	NA	many	TRBV11-3	TRBJ2-5	TGTGCCAGCAGCTCCTACAGATACCAAGAGACCCAGTACTTC	CASSSYRYQETQYF
13	NA	NA	TRBV5-4	TRBJ2-1	TGTGCCAGCAGCCCCACAGGGTTCGATGAGCAGTTCTTC	CASSPTGFDEQFF
15	TRBD2	many	TRBV28	TRBJ2-5	TGTGCCTGCCGCCGGGGGGGACGTGCACAAGAGACCCAGTACTTC	CACRRGGRAQETQYF
17	TRBD1	NA	TRBV28	TRBJ2-7	TGTGCCAGCAGTCCTCGGGGAAAACAGGGGCGGGCGTACGAGCAGTACTTC	CASSPRGKQGRAYEQYF
13	NA	few	TRBV11-2	TRBJ1-1	TGTGCCAGCAGCTCAGGAGCGACAGACGAAGCTTTCTTT	CASSSGATDEAFF
16	NA	NA	TRBV7-9	TRBJ2-2	TGTGCCAGCAGCTCCAGCCCGGGTGGAAACACCGGGGAGCTGTTTTTT	CASSSSPGGNTGELFF
13	NA	NA	TRBV7-3	TRBJ1-1	TGTGCCAGCAGAAAGACAGCGAACACTGAAGCTTTCTTT	CASRKTANTEAFF
16	TRBD2	few	TRBV13	TRBJ2-1	TGTGCCAGCAGCTTAGAACCCCGCGGGAGTATTTATGAGCAGTTCTTC	CASSLEPRGSIYEQFF
16	NA	NA	TRBV12-3/TRBV12-4	TRBJ2-1	TGTGCCAGCAGTTCTCAGGGGGAGGTTAGTAACAATGAGCAGTTCTTC	CASSSQGEVSNNEQFF
13	NA	NA	TRBV7-7	TRBJ1-6	TGTGCTAGCAGCTCCGGCCTGAATTCACCCCTCCACTTT	CASSSGLNSPLHF
11	NA	NA	TRBV29-1	TRBJ1-2	TGCAGCAGCACTCAGTATGGTGGCTACACCTTC	CSSTQYGGYTF
12	TRBD2	few	TRBV29-1	TRBJ2-3	TGCAGCGTAGCGGGGAGGGGAGATACGCAGTATTTT	CSVAGRGDTQYF
15	NA	NA	TRBV5-5	TRBJ1-1	TGTGCCAGCAGCTTGGACAGGGTCGGTTCGACTGAAGCTTTCTTT	CASSLDRVGSTEAFF
15	NA	NA	TRBV28	TRBJ1-3	TGTGCCAGCCTCCCTTGGAAGGACTCTGGAAACACCATATATTTT	CASLPWKDSGNTIYF
14	TRBD1	NA	TRBV30	TRBJ2-1	TGTGCCTGGAGTGTAACAGGGGGAGACAATGAGCAGTTCTTC	CAWSVTGGDNEQFF
13	NA	few	TRBV20-1	TRBJ2-7	TGCAGTGCTAGCCCCAGGGTCCCCTACGAGCAGTACTTC	CSASPRVPYEQYF
14	NA	many	TRBV5-1	TRBJ2-7	TGCGCCAGCAGCTTGGAAGCCGGGCCCTACGAGCAGTACTTC	CASSLEAGPYEQYF
18	NA	few	TRBV6-5	TRBJ1-4	TGTGCCAGCAGTCGGCGAGGGACGGAGCCCGCAACTAATGAAAAACTGTTTTTT	CASSRRGTEPATNEKLFF
14	TRBD1	NA	TRBV29-1	TRBJ2-7	TGCGGCGTTGGACCCGGGACAGGGCAAAACGAGCAGTACTTC	CGVGPGTGQNEQYF
17	NA	few	TRBV4-1	TRBJ2-2	TGCGCCAGCAGCCAAGATTCCAGGAGATTTCTACCCGGGGAGCTGTTTTTT	CASSQDSRRFLPGELFF
15	TRBD2	NA	TRBV10-3	TRBJ2-7	TGTGCCATCAGTGAGGCGACTAGCGGAGACTACGAGCAGTACTTC	CAISEATSGDYEQYF
15	TRBD2	many	TRBV10-3	TRBJ2-3	TGTGCCATCAGTGCCGGGACTAGCGGGGGAGATACGCAGTATTTT	CAISAGTSGGDTQYF
15	NA	NA	TRBV7-6	TRBJ1-2	TGTGCCAGCAGCGGTGGGGGGCAGTCTAACTATGGCTACACCTTC	CASSGGGQSNYGYTF
14	TRBD2	many	TRBV7-2	TRBJ2-5	TGTGCCAGCAGCTTCAGCGGGAGCGGTGAGACCCAGTACTTC	CASSFSGSGETQYF
14	NA	many	TRBV7-8	TRBJ1-5	TGTGCCAGCAGCCCAGTCGGTGGGAATCAGCCCCAGCATTTT	CASSPVGGNQPQHF
14	NA	NA	TRBV20-1	TRBJ2-3	TGCAGTGCTAGAGATCGCCAGACCACAGATACGCAGTATTTT	CSARDRQTTDTQYF
12	NA	few	TRBV7-2	TRBJ2-1	TGTGCCAGCAGCCTTGCTGGGAGTGAGCAGTTCTTC	CASSLAGSEQFF
14	TRBD2	NA	TRBV11-2	TRBJ2-5	TGTGCCAGCAGCTCTCGGGGGGGCCCGGAGACCCAGTACTTC	CASSSRGGPETQYF
12	TRBD1	NA	TRBV29-1	TRBJ1-4	TGCACCGGGGGGGGACAGGGTGAAAAACTGTTTTTT	CTGGGQGEKLFF
17	TRBD1	NA	TRBV6-2/TRBV6-3	TRBJ1-1	TGTGCCAGCAGTTACTCCTTTAACAGGGGGCGAGGAACTGAAGCTTTCTTT	CASSYSFNRGRGTEAFF
16	TRBD2	few	TRBV7-3	TRBJ2-2	TGTGCCAGCAGCTTCTCCGGGACTAGCGGGACCGGGGAGCTGTTTTTT	CASSFSGTSGTGELFF
15	NA	NA	TRBV4-2	TRBJ2-1	TGTGCCAGCAGCCAAGGGCTAGCTACCTACACTGAGCAGTTCTTC	CASSQGLATYTEQFF
16	TRBD2	NA	TRBV2	TRBJ2-1	TGTGCCAGCCCCAGGCGGGAGGGCCTTTCCTACAATGAGCAGTTCTTC	CASPRREGLSYNEQFF
17	NA	NA	TRBV11-2	TRBJ2-4	TGTGCCAGCAGCTGGGGAGGGGGCCGGATAGCCAAAAACATTCAGTACTTC	CASSWGGGRIAKNIQYF
12	TRBD2	few	TRBV2	TRBJ2-3	TGTGCCCCCTGGACTAGCCCAGATACGCAGTATTTT	CAPWTSPDTQYF
14	NA	NA	TRBV10-2	TRBJ2-2	TGCGCCAACAGTGAGTCGGGGGACACTGGGGAGCTGTTTTTT	CANSESGDTGELFF
14	NA	NA	TRBV19	TRBJ2-1	TGTGCCAGTAGTATTAGGACAGAGCGTAGTGAGCAGTTCTTC	CASSIRTERSEQFF